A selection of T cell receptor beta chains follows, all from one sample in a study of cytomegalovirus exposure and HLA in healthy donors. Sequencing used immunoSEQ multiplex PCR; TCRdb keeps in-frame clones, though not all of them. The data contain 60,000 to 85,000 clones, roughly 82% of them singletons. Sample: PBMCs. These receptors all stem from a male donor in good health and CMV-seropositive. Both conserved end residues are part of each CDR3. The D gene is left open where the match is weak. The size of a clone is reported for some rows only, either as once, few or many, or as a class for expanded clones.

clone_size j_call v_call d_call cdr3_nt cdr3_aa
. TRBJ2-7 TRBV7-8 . TGTGCCAGCAGCTCCGGGACTTTATACGAGCAGTACTTC CASSSGTLYEQYF
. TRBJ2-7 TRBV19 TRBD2 TGTGCCAGTAGTATCAGTCTAGCGGCCTCCTACGAGCAGTACTTC CASSISLAASYEQYF
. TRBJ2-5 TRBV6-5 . TGTGCCAGCAGTTACCCCGTCCTCGAGACCCAGTACTTC CASSYPVLETQYF
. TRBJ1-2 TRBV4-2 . TGTGCCAGCAGCCAAGACAGGGAGGATGGCTACACCTTC CASSQDREDGYTF
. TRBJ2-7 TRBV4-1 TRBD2 TGCGCCAGCAGCCAATTTAGCGGGAGTCGAGACGAGCAGTACTTC CASSQFSGSRDEQYF
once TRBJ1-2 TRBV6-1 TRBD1 TGTGCCAGCAGTGAAGAGAGGGACAGCCCTTTCAACACCTTC CASSEERDSPFNTF
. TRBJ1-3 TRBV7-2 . TGTGCCAGCAGCTATCGACAGGTCGCTGGAAACACCATATATTTT CASSYRQVAGNTIYF
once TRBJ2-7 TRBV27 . TGTGCCAGCAGCCCCCTAGAAGGGCAGGGGATCTACGAGCAGTACTTC CASSPLEGQGIYEQYF
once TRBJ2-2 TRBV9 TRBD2 TGTGCCAGCAGCATCAGGACTAGCGGGAGGGCCAACACCGGGGAGCTGTTTTTT CASSIRTSGRANTGELFF
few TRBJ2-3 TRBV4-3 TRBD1 TGCGCCAGCAGCCACACGAGCAGGGGGCGCTCAGATACGCAGTATTTT CASSHTSRGRSDTQYF
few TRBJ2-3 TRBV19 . TGTGCCAGTAGTAGGTCTCGCGGGACTCTAAGAGATACGCAGTATTTT CASSRSRGTLRDTQYF
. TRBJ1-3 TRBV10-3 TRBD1 TGTGCCATCAGTGAGGGACAGGGGACTGGAAACACCATATATTTT CAISEGQGTGNTIYF
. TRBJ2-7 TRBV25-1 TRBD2 TGTGCCAGCACGGGAACCCGGCAGCGGGAGATCTACGAGCAGTACTTC CASTGTRQREIYEQYF
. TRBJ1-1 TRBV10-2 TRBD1 TGCGCCAGCACGACCAGGGGGCGTACTGAAGCTTTCTTT CASTTRGRTEAFF
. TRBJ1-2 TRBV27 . TGTGCCAGCAGTTTTTTAGGGGACTATGGCTACACCTTC CASSFLGDYGYTF
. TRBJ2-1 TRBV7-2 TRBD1 TGTGCCAGCAGCTCCGGGCCGAGACAGGGATACAATGAGCAGTTCTTC CASSSGPRQGYNEQFF
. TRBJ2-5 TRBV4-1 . TGCGCCAGCAGCCAAGATAGAGATTTAACGAACCAGTACTTC CASSQDRDLTNQYF
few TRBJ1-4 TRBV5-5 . TGTGCCAGCAGCCACCCACGGGTGGCAACTAATGAAAAACTGTTTTTT CASSHPRVATNEKLFF
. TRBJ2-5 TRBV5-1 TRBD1 TGCGCCAGCAGCTTGAGTCAGGGGGTTCAAGAGACCCAGTACTTC CASSLSQGVQETQYF
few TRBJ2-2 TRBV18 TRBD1 TGTGCCAGCTCATCTCGGTCCGGGACAGGGAACACCGGGGAGCTGTTTTTT CASSSRSGTGNTGELFF
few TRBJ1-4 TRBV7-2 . TGTGCCAGCAGCTTAGCGCTGGAGGGGGGGAATGAAAAACTGTTTTTT CASSLALEGGNEKLFF
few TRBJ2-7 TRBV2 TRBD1 TGTGCCAGCAGCGGGCAGGGGGCAGGGGAGCAGTACTTC CASSGQGAGEQYF
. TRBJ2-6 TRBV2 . TGTGCCAGCAGTGACTTGTCTGGGGCCAACGTCCTGACTTTC CASSDLSGANVLTF
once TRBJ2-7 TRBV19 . TGTGCCAGTAGTACCGGTTACGAGCAGTACTTC CASSTGYEQYF
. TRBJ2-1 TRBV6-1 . TGTGCCAGCAGAAACAGTTGGGAGCAGTTCTTC CASRNSWEQFF
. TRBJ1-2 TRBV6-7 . TGTGCCAGCAGTTACCGATGGGAGGGGAGAAGTAACTATGGCTACACCTTC CASSYRWEGRSNYGYTF
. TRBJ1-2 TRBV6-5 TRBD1 TGTGCCAGCAGTTACCTGGGACAGGGCTATGGCTACACCTTC CASSYLGQGYGYTF
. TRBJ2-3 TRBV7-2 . TGTGCCAGCAGTCATCGTCCCATATCCGCGGATACGCAGTATTTT CASSHRPISADTQYF
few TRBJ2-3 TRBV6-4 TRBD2 TGTGCCAGCAGTAGCGGGGGGGGCACAGATACGCAGTATTTT CASSSGGGTDTQYF
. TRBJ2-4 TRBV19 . TGTGCCAGTAGTATACCAGGGGCTGGAGTGGGAAACATTCAGTACTTC CASSIPGAGVGNIQYF
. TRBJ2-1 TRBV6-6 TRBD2 TGTGCCAGCAGTTACTCGACGTTAGCTAGCGGCAATGAGCAGTTCTTC CASSYSTLASGNEQFF
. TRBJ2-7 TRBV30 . TGTGCCTGGAGTGGGGTAGGGCAGGGCGATCAGTACTTC CAWSGVGQGDQYF
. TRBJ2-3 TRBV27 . TGTGCCAGCAGTCCGTTTAGGGGTACGCAGTATTTT CASSPFRGTQYF
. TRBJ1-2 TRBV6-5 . TGTGCCAGCAGTTACTCAGCATCGAGTGGCTACACCTTC CASSYSASSGYTF
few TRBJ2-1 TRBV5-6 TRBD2 TGTGCCAGCAGCTTGGTTAGGACTAGCGGGGGCCCCTACAATGAGCAGTTCTTC CASSLVRTSGGPYNEQFF
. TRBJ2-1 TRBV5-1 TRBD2 TGCGCCAGCAGGGGTGGGCTAGCGGGGTCGTATGAGCAGTTCTTC CASRGGLAGSYEQFF
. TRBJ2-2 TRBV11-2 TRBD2 TGTGCCAGCAGCCCCTGGTCCCGCGGGGGAGAAGCCGGGGAGCTGTTTTTT CASSPWSRGGEAGELFF
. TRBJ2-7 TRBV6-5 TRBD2 TGTGCCAGCAGTTACGGGGCGGGGGCCTACGAGCAGTACTTC CASSYGAGAYEQYF
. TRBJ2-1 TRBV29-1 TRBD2 TGCAGCGTTCGGGAAGCGGGGGGTCCTAACAATGAGCAGTTCTTC CSVREAGGPNNEQFF
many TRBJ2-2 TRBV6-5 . TGTGCCAGCAGTTATGGGACTCCTAACACCGGGGAGCTGTTTTTT CASSYGTPNTGELFF
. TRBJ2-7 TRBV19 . TGTGCCAGTAGTCGTCCGGGTGTGGGCTACGAGCAGTACTTC CASSRPGVGYEQYF
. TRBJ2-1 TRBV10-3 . TGTGCCATCGCTGGTGGGGCAGGCTCCTACAATGAGCAGTTCTTC CAIAGGAGSYNEQFF
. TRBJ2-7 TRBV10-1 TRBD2 TGCGCCAGCAGTGAAGGCGGGAGGACGTACTTC CASSEGGRTYF
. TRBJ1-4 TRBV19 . TGTGCCAGTAGTTCTGCGCCGAGGACTAATGAAAAACTGTTTTTT CASSSAPRTNEKLFF
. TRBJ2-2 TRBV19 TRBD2 TGTGCCAGTAGTATAGCCAGCGGGGGCCTGAACACCGGGGAGCTGTTTTTT CASSIASGGLNTGELFF
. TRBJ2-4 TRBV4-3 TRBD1 TGCGCCAGCAGCCATCAGGACAGGGGCGAAGGAGCCAAAAACATTCAGTACTTC CASSHQDRGEGAKNIQYF
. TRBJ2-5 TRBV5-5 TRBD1 TGTGCCAGCAGCCCGGACAGGGCGTCCCTCCAAGAGACCCAGTACTTC CASSPDRASLQETQYF
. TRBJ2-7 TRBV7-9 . TGTGCCAGCAGCTCCCCCGGGGTCTACGAGCAGTACTTC CASSSPGVYEQYF
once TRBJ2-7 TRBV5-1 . TGCGCCAGCAGCGTGTCGGGAGAGGGGTACGAGCAGTACTTC CASSVSGEGYEQYF
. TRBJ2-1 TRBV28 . TGTGCCAGCACAAAAAAATCGGCGGTACCTTACAATGAGCAGTTCTTC CASTKKSAVPYNEQFF
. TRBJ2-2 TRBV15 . TGTGCCACCAGCAGAGAGCCAGTGAAGAACACCGGGGAGCTGTTTTTT CATSREPVKNTGELFF
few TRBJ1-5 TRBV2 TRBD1 TGTGCCAGCAGTCAGACAGGGGGTGATCAGCCCCAGCATTTT CASSQTGGDQPQHF
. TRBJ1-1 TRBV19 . TGTGCCAGTAGCCTCGCGCCCACCGCCGTTGAAGCTTTCTTT CASSLAPTAVEAFF
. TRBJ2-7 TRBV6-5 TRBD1 TGTGCCAGCATCTCTCCAGGGGGCCTCTACGAGCAGTACTTC CASISPGGLYEQYF
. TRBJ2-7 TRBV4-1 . TGCGCCAGCAGCCTAGACTCGCGCGGCTCGGACGAGCAGTACTTC CASSLDSRGSDEQYF
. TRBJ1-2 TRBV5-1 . TGCGCCAGCAGCACCGACCCGGGCGGGGTAGGAGGCTACACCTTC CASSTDPGGVGGYTF
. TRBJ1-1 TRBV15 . TGTGCCACCAGCAGGGCTCCCAGGGAGAACACTGAAGCTTTCTTT CATSRAPRENTEAFF
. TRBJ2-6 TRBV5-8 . TGTGCCAGCAGCTTGACTATCCTAAACTCTGGGGCCAACGTCCTGACTTTC CASSLTILNSGANVLTF